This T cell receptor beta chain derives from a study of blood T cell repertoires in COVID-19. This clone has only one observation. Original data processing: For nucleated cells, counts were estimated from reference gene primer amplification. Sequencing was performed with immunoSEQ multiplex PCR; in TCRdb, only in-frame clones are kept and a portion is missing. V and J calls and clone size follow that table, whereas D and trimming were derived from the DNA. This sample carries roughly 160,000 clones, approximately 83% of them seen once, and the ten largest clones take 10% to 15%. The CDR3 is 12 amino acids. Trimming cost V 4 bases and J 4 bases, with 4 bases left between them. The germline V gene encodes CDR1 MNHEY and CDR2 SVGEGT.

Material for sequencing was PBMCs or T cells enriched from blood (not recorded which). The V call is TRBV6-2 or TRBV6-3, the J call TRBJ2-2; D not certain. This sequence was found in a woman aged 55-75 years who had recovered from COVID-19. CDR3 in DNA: TGTGCCAGCAGTTTCTTCACCGGGGAGCTGTTTTTT. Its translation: CASSFFTGELFF.